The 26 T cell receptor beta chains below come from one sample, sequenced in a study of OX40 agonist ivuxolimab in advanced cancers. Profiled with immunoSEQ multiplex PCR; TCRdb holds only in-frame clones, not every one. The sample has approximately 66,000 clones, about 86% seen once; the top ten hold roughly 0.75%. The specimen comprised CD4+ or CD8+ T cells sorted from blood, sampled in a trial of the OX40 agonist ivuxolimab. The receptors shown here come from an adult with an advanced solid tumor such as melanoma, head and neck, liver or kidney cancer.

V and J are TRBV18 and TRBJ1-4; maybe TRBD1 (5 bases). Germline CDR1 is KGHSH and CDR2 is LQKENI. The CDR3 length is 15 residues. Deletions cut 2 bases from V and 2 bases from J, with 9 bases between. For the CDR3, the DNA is TGTGCCAGCTCACCAGTTGGGGCGACTAATGAAAAACTGTTTTTT. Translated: CASSPVGATNEKLFF.

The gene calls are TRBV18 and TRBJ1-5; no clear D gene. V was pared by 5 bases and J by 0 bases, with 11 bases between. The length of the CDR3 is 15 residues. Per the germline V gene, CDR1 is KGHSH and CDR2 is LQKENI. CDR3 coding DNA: TGTGCCAGCTCATCCGAGAGGCATAGCAATCAGCCCCAGCATTTT. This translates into CASSSERHSNQPQHF.

The CDR3: CAWDRGSNQPQHF. CDR3 in DNA: TGTGCCTGGGACAGGGGAAGCAATCAGCCCCAGCATTTT. V usage is TRBV30 and J usage is TRBJ1-5, with TRBD1 identical over 8 bases. The CDR3 covers 13 residues. V dropped 5 bases and J dropped 1; count of bases not matched to a gene: 1. Germline lookup yields CDR1 GTSNPN and CDR2 SVGIG (reference sequence).

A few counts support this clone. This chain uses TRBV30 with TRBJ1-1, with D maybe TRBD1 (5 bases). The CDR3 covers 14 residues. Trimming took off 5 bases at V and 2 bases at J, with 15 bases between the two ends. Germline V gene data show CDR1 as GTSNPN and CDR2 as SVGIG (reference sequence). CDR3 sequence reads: CAWGTGRINTEAFF. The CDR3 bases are TGTGCCTGGGGGACGGGTAGAATTAACACTGAAGCTTTCTTT.

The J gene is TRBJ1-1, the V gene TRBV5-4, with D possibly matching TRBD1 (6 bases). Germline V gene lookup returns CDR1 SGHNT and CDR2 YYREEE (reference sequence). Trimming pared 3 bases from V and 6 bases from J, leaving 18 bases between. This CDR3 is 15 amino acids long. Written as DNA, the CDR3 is TGTGCCAGCAGCTCAGGGTTCAGGGGAGTCTCTGAAGCTTTCTTT. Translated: CASSSGFRGVSEAFF.

The CDR3 DNA reads as TGTGCCAGCAGCAAAGGGCGCAGATTGATCTATGGCTACACCTTC. Its protein is CASSKGRRLIYGYTF. The chain uses TRBV21-1 and TRBJ1-2. TRBV21-1 constitutes a pseudogene. The CDR3 has 15 residues.

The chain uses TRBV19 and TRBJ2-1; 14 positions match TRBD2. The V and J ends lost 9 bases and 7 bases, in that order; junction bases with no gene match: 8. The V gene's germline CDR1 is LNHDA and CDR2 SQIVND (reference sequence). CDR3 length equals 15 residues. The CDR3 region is CASGTSGGPSNEQFF. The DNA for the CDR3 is TGTGCCAGCGGGACTAGCGGGGGCCCATCGAATGAGCAGTTCTTC.

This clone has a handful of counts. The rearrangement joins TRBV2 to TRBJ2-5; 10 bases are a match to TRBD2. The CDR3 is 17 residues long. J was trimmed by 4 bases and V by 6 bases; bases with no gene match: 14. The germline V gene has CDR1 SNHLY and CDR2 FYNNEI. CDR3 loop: CASSTYSLAGDGETQYF. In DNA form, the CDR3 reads TGTGCCAGCAGCACATATTCCCTAGCGGGGGACGGAGAGACCCAGTACTTC.

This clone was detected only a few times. CDR3 sequence: CASSFGQPSYEQYF. DNA for the CDR3: TGTGCCAGCAGCTTCGGACAGCCATCCTACGAGCAGTACTTC. V is TRBV7-9 and J is TRBJ2-7; possibly TRBD1 for D (6 bases). V was clipped by 3 bases and J by 1 base, with 10 bases between them. The V gene's germline CDR1 is SEHNR and CDR2 FQNEAQ (reference sequence). The CDR3 has 14 residues. The whole variable domain, filled in from reference TRBV7-9 and TRBJ2-7, reads DTGVSQNPRHKITKRGQNVTFRCDPISEHNRLYWYRQTLGQGPEFLTYFQNEAQLEKSRLLSDRFSAERPKGSFSTLEIQRTEQGDSAMYLCASSFGQPSYEQYFGPGTRLTVT.

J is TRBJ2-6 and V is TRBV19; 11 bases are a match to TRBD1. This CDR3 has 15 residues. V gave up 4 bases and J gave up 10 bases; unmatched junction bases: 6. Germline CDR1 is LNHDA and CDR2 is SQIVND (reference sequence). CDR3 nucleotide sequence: TGTGCCAGTAGTAGTGTAGGGACAGGGGGGAACGTCCTGACTTTC. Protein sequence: CASSSVGTGGNVLTF.

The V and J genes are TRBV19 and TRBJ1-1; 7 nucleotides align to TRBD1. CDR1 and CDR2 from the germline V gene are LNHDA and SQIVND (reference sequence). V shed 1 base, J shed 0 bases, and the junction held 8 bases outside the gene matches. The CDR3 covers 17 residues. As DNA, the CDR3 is TGTGCCAGTAGTATAGTAAGGGGGCCACGGGTGAACACTGAAGCTTTCTTT. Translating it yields CASSIVRGPRVNTEAFF.

The CDR3 region has the DNA TGTGCCAGTAGTATCACAAGGACTAGCGTCTACGAGCAGTACTTC. As protein: CASSITRTSVYEQYF. The chain uses TRBV19 and TRBJ2-7; TRBD2 matches 9 bases. This CDR3 comprises 15 residues. V lost 3 bases and J lost 3; bases outside the gene matches: 6. Germline lookup yields CDR1 LNHDA and CDR2 SQIVND (reference sequence).

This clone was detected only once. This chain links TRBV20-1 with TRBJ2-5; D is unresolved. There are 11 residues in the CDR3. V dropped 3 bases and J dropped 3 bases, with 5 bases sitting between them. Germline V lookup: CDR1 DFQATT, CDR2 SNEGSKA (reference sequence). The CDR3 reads CSASQEETQYF. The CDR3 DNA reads TGCAGTGCTAGCCAAGAAGAGACCCAGTACTTC.

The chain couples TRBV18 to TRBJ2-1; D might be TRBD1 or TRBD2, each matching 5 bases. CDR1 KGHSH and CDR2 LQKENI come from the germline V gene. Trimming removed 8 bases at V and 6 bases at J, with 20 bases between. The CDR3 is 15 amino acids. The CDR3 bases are TGTGCCAGCACCCAAGGGACCCAAATCGGCAATGAGCAGTTCTTC. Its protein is CASTQGTQIGNEQFF.

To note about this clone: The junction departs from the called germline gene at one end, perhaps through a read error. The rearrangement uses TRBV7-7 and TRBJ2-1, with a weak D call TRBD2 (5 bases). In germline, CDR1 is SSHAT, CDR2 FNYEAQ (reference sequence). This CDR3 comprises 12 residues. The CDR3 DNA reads TGTGCTAGCAGCCCCGGTGGGAGTGAGCAGTTCTTC. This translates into CASSPGGSEQFF. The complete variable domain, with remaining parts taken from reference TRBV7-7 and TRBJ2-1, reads GAGVSQSPRYKVTKRGQDVTLRCDPISSHATLYWYQQALGQGPEFLTYFNYEAQPDKSGLPSDRFSAERPEGSISTLTIQRTEQRDSAMYRCASSPGGSEQFFGPGTRLTVL.

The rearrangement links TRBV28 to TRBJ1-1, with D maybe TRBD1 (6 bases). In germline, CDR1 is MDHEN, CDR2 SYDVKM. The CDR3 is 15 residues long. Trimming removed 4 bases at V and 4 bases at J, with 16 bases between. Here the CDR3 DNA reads TGTGCCAGCAGTTACGGCCGGGGGGCTGGCACTGAAGCTTTCTTT. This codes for CASSYGRGAGTEAFF.

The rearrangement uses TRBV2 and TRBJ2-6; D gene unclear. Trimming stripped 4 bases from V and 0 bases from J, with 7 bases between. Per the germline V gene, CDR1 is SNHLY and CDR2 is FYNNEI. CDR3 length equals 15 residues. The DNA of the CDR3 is TGTGCCAGCAGTGTACGTCTCTCTGGGGCCAACGTCCTGACTTTC. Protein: CASSVRLSGANVLTF.

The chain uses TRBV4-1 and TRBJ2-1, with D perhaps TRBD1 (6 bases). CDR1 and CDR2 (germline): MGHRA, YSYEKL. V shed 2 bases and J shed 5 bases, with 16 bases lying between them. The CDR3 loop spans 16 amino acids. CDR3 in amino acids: CASSQLRGKQDNEQFF. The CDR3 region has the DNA TGCGCCAGCAGCCAACTCAGGGGTAAGCAAGACAATGAGCAGTTCTTC.

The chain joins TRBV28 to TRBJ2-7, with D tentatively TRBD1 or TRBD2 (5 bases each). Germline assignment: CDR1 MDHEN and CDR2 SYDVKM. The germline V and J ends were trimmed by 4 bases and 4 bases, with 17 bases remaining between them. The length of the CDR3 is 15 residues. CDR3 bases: TGTGCCAGCAGTTACACATCCGGGACCGATTACGAGCAGTACTTC. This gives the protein CASSYTSGTDYEQYF.

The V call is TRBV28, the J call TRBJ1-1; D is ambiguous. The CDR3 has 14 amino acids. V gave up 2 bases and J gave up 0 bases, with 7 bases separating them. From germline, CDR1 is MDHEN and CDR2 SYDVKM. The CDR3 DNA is TGTGCCAGCAGTTTAGCGGGGATGAACACTGAAGCTTTCTTT. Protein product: CASSLAGMNTEAFF.

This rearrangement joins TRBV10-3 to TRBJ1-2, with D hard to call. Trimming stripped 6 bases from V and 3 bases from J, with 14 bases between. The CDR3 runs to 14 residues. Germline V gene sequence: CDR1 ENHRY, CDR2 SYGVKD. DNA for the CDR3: TGTGCCATCAGCGGGTCCCCTCGGGACTATGGCTACACCTTC. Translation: CAISGSPRDYGYTF.

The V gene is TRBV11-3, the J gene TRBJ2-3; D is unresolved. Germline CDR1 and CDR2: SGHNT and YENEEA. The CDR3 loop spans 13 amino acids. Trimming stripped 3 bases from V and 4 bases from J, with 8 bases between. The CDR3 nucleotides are TGTGCCAGCAGCTTTACTGATCCAGATACGCAGTATTTT. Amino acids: CASSFTDPDTQYF.

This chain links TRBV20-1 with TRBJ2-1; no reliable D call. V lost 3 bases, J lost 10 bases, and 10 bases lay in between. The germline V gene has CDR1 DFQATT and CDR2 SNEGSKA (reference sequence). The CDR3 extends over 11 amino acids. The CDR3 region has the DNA TGCAGTGCTAGCTGGACCGTGGAGCAGTTCTTC. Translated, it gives CSASWTVEQFF.

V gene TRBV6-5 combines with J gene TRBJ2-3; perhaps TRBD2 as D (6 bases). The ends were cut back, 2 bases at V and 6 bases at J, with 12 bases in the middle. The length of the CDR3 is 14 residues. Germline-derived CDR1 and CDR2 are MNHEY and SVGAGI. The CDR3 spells CASSYLGGLDTQYF. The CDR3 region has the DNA TGTGCCAGCAGTTACCTCGGAGGGTTGGATACGCAGTATTTT.

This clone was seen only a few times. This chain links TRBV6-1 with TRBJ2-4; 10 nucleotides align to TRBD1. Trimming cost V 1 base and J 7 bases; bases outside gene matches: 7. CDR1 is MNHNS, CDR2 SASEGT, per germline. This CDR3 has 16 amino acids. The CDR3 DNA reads TGTGCCAGCAGTGAAGTGGCAGGGACAGGGGACAACATTCAGTACTTC. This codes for CASSEVAGTGDNIQYF.

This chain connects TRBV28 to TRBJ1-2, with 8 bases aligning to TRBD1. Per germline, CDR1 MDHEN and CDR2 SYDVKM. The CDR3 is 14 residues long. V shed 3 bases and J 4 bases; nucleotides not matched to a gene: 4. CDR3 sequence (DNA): TGTGCCAGCAGTTTGACAGGGGTTAGCTATGGCTACACCTTC. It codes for CASSLTGVSYGYTF.